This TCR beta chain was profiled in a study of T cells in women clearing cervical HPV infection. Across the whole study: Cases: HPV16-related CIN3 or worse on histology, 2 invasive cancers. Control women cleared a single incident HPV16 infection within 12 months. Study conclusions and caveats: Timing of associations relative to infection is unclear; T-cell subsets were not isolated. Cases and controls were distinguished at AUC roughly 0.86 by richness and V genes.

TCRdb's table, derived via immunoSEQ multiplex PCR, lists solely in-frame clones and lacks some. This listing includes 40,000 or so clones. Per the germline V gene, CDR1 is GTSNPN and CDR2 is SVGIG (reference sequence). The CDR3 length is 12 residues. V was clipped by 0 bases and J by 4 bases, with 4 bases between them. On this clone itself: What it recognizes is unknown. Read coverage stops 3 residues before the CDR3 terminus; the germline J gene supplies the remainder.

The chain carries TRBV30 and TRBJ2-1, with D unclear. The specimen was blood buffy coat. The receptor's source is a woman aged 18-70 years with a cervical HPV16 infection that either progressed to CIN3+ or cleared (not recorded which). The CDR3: CAWSVGYNEQFF. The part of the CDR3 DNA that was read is TGTGCCTGGAGTGTAGGTTACAATGAG.